The clone carrying this T cell receptor (beta chain) was observed a handful of times. This sample is part of a study of blood T cell repertoires in COVID-19. This table comes from immunoSEQ multiplex PCR, and its TCRdb copy is limited to in-frame clones, with some not included. The sample holds some 250,000 clones; approximately 85% are singletons and the top ten take about 1.9%. Germline V gene data show CDR1 as SGDLS and CDR2 as YYNGEE. Losses at the gene ends were 0 bases for V and 0 bases for J; bases not matched to a gene: 8. This CDR3 spans 17 amino acids. The origin of this receptor is a woman in her forties or fifties who had recovered from COVID-19. The chain recombines TRBV9 with TRBJ2-7, with TRBD2 matching 8 bases. Sequencing used PBMCs or T cells enriched from blood (not recorded which). CDR3: CASSVGLAGSSSYEQYF. The CDR3 nucleotides are TGTGCCAGCAGCGTAGGGCTAGCGGGCTCCAGCTCCTACGAGCAGTACTTC.